This record covers a single T cell receptor beta chain. The antigen this receptor binds is unknown. No much larger clone exists at a distance of one base, and base qualities are not known. The cohort consisted of fewer than 700 healthy bone marrow donors. At the time of sampling, every cohort member was nominally healthy, though immune exposures that went unrecorded were likely present. The donor was CMV seronegative and was included in the group of over 300 seronegative cohort members. Every donor gave a peripheral blood sample, and the peripheral blood mononuclear cells from that sample were used for TCR beta sequencing. The Qiagen DNeasy Blood Extraction Kit was used to extract genomic DNA from the blood cell samples. V is cut back by 6 bases and J by 8 bases, with 14 bases in the junction unmatched. Measured from the cysteine to the phenylalanine, the CDR3 is 18 residues long. Just the 54-base CDR3 DNA is kept, in frame starting at base 1. The germline V gene encodes CDR1 LNHDA and CDR2 SQIVND (reference sequence).

The protocol used for the library was the immunoSEQ multiplex PCR assay. For the multiplex PCR, a mixture combining 60 forward primers for TCR Vbeta segments and 13 reverse primers for TCR Jbeta segments was used. The CDR3 region of rearranged TCR beta genes was amplified from genomic DNA by a multiplex PCR assay. On the Illumina HiSeq System, the amplified TCR beta libraries were sequenced as 87-base-pair reads. The published analysis was carried out like this. In a later analysis, some 80 million unique TCR beta chains were counted across the 666 repertoires, and roughly 11 million of these chains were shared by at least two donors. A nearest-neighbor algorithm error-corrected the raw reads and collapsed the reads into unique sequences, merging closely related sequences to remove PCR and sequencing errors. To assign V, D and J gene segments, CDR3 sequences were aligned to IMGT reference sequences. Each retained sequence needed at least a six-nucleotide match to both a V gene segment and a J gene segment. A rearrangement counted as productive if the CDR3 had no stop codons and remained in frame with V and J, and every other rearrangement counted as non-productive. CDR3 was defined by IMGT convention, running from the second conserved V-encoded cysteine to the conserved J-encoded phenylalanine. Sequences without an unambiguous match to a single V gene segment were excluded from the earlier analysis of a few hundred of the donors. In an earlier analysis of more than 500 of the donors, a V segment was called functional when productive rearrangements were above 56.7%, and segregating when the standard deviation between donors exceeded 5%. A statistical classification framework was developed to diagnose cytomegalovirus status using the catalog of TCR beta chain sequences. In a later analysis, TCR nucleotide sequences were compared against IMGT/GENE-DB human TR gene sequences so that V and J genes could be assigned. In a later analysis, CDR3 sequences and most-parsimonious VDJ recombination scenarios were assigned using the TCRdist pipeline. In a later analysis, each TCR beta chain was defined by its CDR3 amino acid sequence together with its V-gene family, and reads lacking a unique V-gene family were excluded. As a way to deal with suspected cross-contamination and a sequencing artifact, a later analysis dropped 592 nucleotide sequences that were highly shared and had low generation probability. In a later analysis, a clonal expansion index for each public chain was calculated from normalized within-repertoire ranks of inferred template counts. In a later analysis, generation probabilities were computed with a VDJ recombination model fitted to out-of-frame rearrangements, and the resulting probabilities were checked against IGoR. A later analysis scored TCR-TCR, TCR-HLA and TCR-CMV co-occurrence with hypergeometric tests, applying a repertoire-size bias correction to TCR pairs. False discovery rates were estimated in a later analysis by permuting HLA or CMV assignments 20 times. In a later analysis, co-occurring TCRs were grouped with DBSCAN, and TCRdist sequence similarity was added when clustering was performed within HLA-allele-positive subsets. Co-occurrence clustering excluded repertoires with fewer than 30,000 or more than 120,000 public chains, plus five with anomalous nucleotide sharing. TCRdb took this table from immuneACCESS and kept in-frame rearrangements with V and J called. Such tables lack part of the clones; where checked against another copy, unresolved V genes explain under half of the gap, and the rest is unexplained. Clonal size and the V and J genes are those of that table, whereas D and trimming came from the DNA. Counted in this sample were 70,000 to 95,000 clones; 80% of them appeared once. Roughly 2% of the sample belongs to the ten largest clones.

These data are taken from a study of cytomegalovirus exposure and HLA in healthy donors (dated by TCRdb to about 2017). In terms of the full investigation: According to an earlier analysis of several hundred of the donors, some 180 million T cells yielded over 90 million unique TCR beta sequences and about 300 Gb of sequence data. Roughly 5 DR-DQ haplotypes were handled as single units for association and clustering, since linkage in the cohort was strong. The later analysis used no new phenotypic data to find candidate immune exposures, relying instead on TCR beta sequences and their occurrence across donors. All discovery cohort repertoires had been generated using a single sequencing platform. The number of donors typed differed by locus, with about 629-640 for A, B, C, DRB1 and DQB1, 522 for DQA1, over 600 for DPA1, and around 450 for DPB1. The study profiled the T cell repertoires of about 640 subjects by immunosequencing and related them to cytomegalovirus serostatus. Among the approximately 400 genotyped donors, more than 70% belonged to the genetic ancestry cluster associated with self-reported Caucasian donors. The study aimed to test whether signatures of past pathogen exposure could be identified by cataloging public T cell receptors. High-throughput TCR immunosequencing, statistical association of individual TCRs with disease status, and machine learning were combined to predict cytomegalovirus infection status. HLA typing covered class I and class II loci at four-digit resolution. Donor age, sex, ethnicity and CMV serostatus were compiled alongside the repertoire data. An earlier analysis of about 620 of the donors applied high-throughput TCR beta sequencing to assess whether each TCR beta V gene segment acted as functional or pseudogenic. Along with the approximately 700-subject first cohort, a separate validation cohort of over a hundred different subjects was used. A later genetic analysis took genome-wide SNP genotypes for about three fifths of the roughly 700 donors and used that subset as a discovery cohort. Roughly 300 gigabases of sequencing data and 70 million to 95 million unique TCR sequences made up an early release that covered about 640 HLA-typed donors. Among some 400 genotyped donors of the cohort, an average of around 240,000 unique TCR beta nucleotide sequences were sequenced per donor, around a sixth of them non-productive. A later analysis re-examined previously published TCR beta repertoires from about 700 donors and added high-resolution HLA genotyping to investigate patterns of TCR occurrence. Results and caveats for the whole study, not just this receptor: A later analysis found that HLA-associated TCR beta chains were more clonally expanded and had lower generation probabilities than equally common non-associated chains. A further reported finding was that TCR beta sequences accurately predicted the HLA-A and HLA-B alleles for most subjects in the first cohort. This cohort had only TCR beta chains sequenced, and the lack of alpha or paired-chain data limited which features could be detected. It was suggested by the authors that the approach could potentially be generalized to other disease states and immunological phenotypes. A later analysis associated 15,000 to 20,000 TCR beta sequences with specific HLA alleles at a false discovery rate of 0.05. In vitro tests confirmed that a few of the cytomegalovirus-associated TCR beta chains recognize cytomegalovirus antigens. A later analysis found that most CMV-associated TCR beta chains appeared HLA-restricted, with HLA associations seemingly driven largely by CMV exposure. The earlier analysis of around 600 of the donors excluded around 17 rarely observed V segments, including chromosome 9 orphons, because counts were too low. HLA typing was unavailable for some donors at each locus, so association tests used only the typed subset. Sequencing depth was assumed to be roughly uniform across donors in the presence/absence analyses, though that assumption may not hold. Assigning TCR associations to individual alleles was difficult when HLA alleles, especially DR and DQ, strongly co-occurred. Most TCR sequences were seen in very few donors, while some public TCRs were found in many individuals. For the cohort, immune exposure information was limited to CMV serostatus. According to a later analysis, parvovirus B19, influenza, CMV and Epstein-Barr virus appeared linked to several top co-occurrence clusters. The 87-base-pair reads could not distinguish some IMGT-functional V segments, including TRBV6-2 and TRBV6-3, so those segments were excluded. Linkage disequilibrium might explain the correlated functional status among segregating V segments, but an unknown experimental factor could not be ruled out. V-gene and J-gene trimming of TCR beta chains was associated with a missense DCLRE1C variant in a later genetic analysis, and the association was replicated in an independent cohort. A cluster of highly shared sequence variants was judged likely to represent a technical artifact of the sequencing pipeline. The study listed 150 to 200 TCR beta chains as associated with cytomegalovirus. The classifier was reported to diagnose cytomegalovirus status with high specificity and sensitivity in both the original and validation cohorts. Compared with the approximately 710-donor mean, donors in an Asian-associated ancestry cluster had fewer N-insertions in productive TCRs, according to a later genetic analysis. In a later analysis, TCR association rates were found to vary across HLA loci, with the most associated TCRs seen for DRB1 alleles and the fewest for HLA-C alleles. In an earlier analysis of some 640 of the donors, most TCR beta V segments were observed in productive rearrangements about 87% or about 30% of the time, broadly matching IMGT annotations.

Recombination linked TRBV19 to TRBJ2-1, with 15 bases matching TRBD2. The sample was PBMCs. This TCR derives from a man between 18 and 29 years old in good health and CMV-seronegative. The CDR3 reads CASSHGTSGGRKGYEQFF. In nucleotides, the sequence is TGTGCCAGTAGCCACGGGACTAGCGGGGGGCGGAAGGGGTATGAGCAGTTCTTC.